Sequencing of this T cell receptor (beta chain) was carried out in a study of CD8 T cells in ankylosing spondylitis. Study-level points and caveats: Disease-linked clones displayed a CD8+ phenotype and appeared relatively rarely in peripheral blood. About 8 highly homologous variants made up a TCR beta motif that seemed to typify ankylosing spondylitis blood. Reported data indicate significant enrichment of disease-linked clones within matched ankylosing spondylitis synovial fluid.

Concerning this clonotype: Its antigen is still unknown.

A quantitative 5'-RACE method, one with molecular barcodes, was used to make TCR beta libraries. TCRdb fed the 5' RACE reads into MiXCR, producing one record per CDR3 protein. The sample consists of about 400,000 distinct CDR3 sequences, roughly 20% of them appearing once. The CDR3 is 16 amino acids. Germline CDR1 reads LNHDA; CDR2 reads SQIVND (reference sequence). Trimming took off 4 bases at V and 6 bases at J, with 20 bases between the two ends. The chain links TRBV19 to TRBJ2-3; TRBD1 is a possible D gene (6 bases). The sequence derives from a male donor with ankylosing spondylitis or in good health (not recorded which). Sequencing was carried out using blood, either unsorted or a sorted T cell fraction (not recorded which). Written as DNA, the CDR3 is TGTGCCAGTAGTACCCAGCAGGACAGAACTTGGGATACGCAGTATTTT. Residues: CASSTQQDRTWDTQYF. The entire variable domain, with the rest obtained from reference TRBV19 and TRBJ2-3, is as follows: DGGITQSPKYLFRKEGQNVTLSCEQNLNHDAMYWYRQDPGQGLRLIYYSQIVNDFQKGDIAEGYSVSREKKESFPLTVTSAQKNPTAFYLCASSTQQDRTWDTQYFGPGTRLTVL.